This record covers a single T cell receptor beta chain. Per the germline V gene, CDR1 is SGHRS and CDR2 is YFSETQ. The J segment lost 0 bases and the V segment lost 4 bases, leaving 5 bases of the junction unmatched. The CDR3 covers 15 residues. A roughly 220 ng quantity of DNA, about 30,000 T cell genomes, went into the sorted-subset replicate PCRs. The protocol was immunoSEQ multiplex PCR, while the TCRdb copy is restricted to in-frame clones and leaves out a portion. There are 850,000 to 1,200,000 clones in the sample; about 75% occur only once, and about 1.5% lies in the top ten. This sample stems from a study of shared clonotypes between healthy human individuals.

The source material was memory CD4+ T cells sorted from blood. Described subset: CD45RA-negative fraction. The gene calls are TRBV5-1 and TRBJ2-3, with 7 bases identical to TRBD2. This clonotype was obtained from a man younger than 35 in good health. This chain's CDR3 is CASSRDYTSTDTQYF. The CDR3 DNA follows: TGCGCCAGCAGCCGGGACTATACTAGCACAGATACGCAGTATTTT. The whole variable domain, filled in from reference TRBV5-1 and TRBJ2-3, reads KAGVTQTPRYLIKTRGQQVTLSCSPISGHRSVSWYQQTPGQGLQFLFEYFSETQRNKGNFPGRFSGRQFSNSRSEMNVSTLELGDSALYLCASSRDYTSTDTQYFGPGTRLTVL.